This section outlines one T cell receptor (beta chain) sequence together with its context. This sample is part of a study of blood T cell repertoires in COVID-19. Study information: The United States, Italy and Spain provided the acute and convalescent COVID-19 samples. Sample material is recorded as cDNA or gDNA derived from T cells, B-cell-depleted T cells, or PBMCs.

Authors' processing steps: By means of reference gene primer amplification, nucleated cell counts were estimated. Libraries were prepared by immunoSEQ multiplex PCR; TCRdb keeps only in-frame clonotypes and omits some of them. The DNA was the basis for D and trimming; V, J and clone size are from that table. The sample contains about 270,000 clones, 86% of which appear only once. This CDR3 spans 14 amino acids. The V end lost 2 bases, the J end lost 4 bases, and 11 bases lay between the germline ends. Per the germline V gene, CDR1 is MNHEY and CDR2 is SVGAGI. Material: peripheral blood. This chain uses TRBV6-5 with TRBJ1-2; D remains unclear. The sequence derives from a man in his forties or fifties with active or convalescent COVID-19. The CDR3 sequence: CASSYEVESYGYTF. CDR3 coding DNA: TGTGCCAGCAGTTACGAAGTGGAGAGCTATGGCTACACCTTC.